These T cell receptor beta chains were read from a single sample in a study of cytomegalovirus exposure and HLA in healthy donors. Generated by immunoSEQ multiplex PCR, the TCRdb table keeps only in-frame clones and is missing some. The sample records approximately 120,000 clones, around nine tenths being singletons. The sample was PBMCs. These receptors were collected from a woman under 30 in good health and CMV-seronegative. The CDR3 runs from the conserved cysteine through the conserved F or W. A D gene is named only where the DNA matches it firmly. Not all rows give a size; the values are once, few, many and, for expanded clones, a class.

v_call: TRBV13; clone_size: NA; j_call: TRBJ1-1; d_call: NA; cdr3_nt: TGTGCCAGCAGCTTAGTGGGGGGACGCCCGCCGGGCACTGAAGCTTTCTTT; cdr3_aa: CASSLVGGRPPGTEAFF
v_call: TRBV4-2; clone_size: NA; j_call: TRBJ2-7; d_call: NA; cdr3_nt: TGTGCCAGCAGCCAAGATTATGAGGGCTCCTACGAGCAGTACTTC; cdr3_aa: CASSQDYEGSYEQYF
v_call: TRBV19; clone_size: NA; j_call: TRBJ2-3; d_call: TRBD1; cdr3_nt: TGTGCCAGTAGTACGCCGGGACAGGATTCAGATACGCAGTATTTT; cdr3_aa: CASSTPGQDSDTQYF
v_call: TRBV11-2; clone_size: NA; j_call: TRBJ2-1; d_call: NA; cdr3_nt: TGTGCCAGCAGGACAACGGGACTTCCTAACAATGAGCAGTTCTTC; cdr3_aa: CASRTTGLPNNEQFF
v_call: TRBV5-4; clone_size: NA; j_call: TRBJ2-7; d_call: TRBD1; cdr3_nt: TGTGCCAGCAGCTTTGGGGGACAGGAGTTCTACGAGCAGTACTTC; cdr3_aa: CASSFGGQEFYEQYF
v_call: TRBV19; clone_size: NA; j_call: TRBJ2-1; d_call: NA; cdr3_nt: TGTGCCAGTAGTTGGGGAACAGGGCCCTACAATGAGCAGTTCTTC; cdr3_aa: CASSWGTGPYNEQFF
v_call: TRBV9; clone_size: NA; j_call: TRBJ2-3; d_call: NA; cdr3_nt: TGTGCCAGCAGCGTAGGCTCTAGCAGCACAGATACGCAGTATTTT; cdr3_aa: CASSVGSSSTDTQYF
v_call: TRBV27; clone_size: NA; j_call: TRBJ2-1; d_call: NA; cdr3_nt: TGTGCCAGCAGTTTAACCGGACTAAATGAGCAGTTCTTC; cdr3_aa: CASSLTGLNEQFF
v_call: TRBV5-1; clone_size: NA; j_call: TRBJ2-3; d_call: TRBD2; cdr3_nt: TGCGCCAGCAGCTTAACTAGCGGGAGAACGCAGTATTTT; cdr3_aa: CASSLTSGRTQYF
v_call: TRBV7-2; clone_size: NA; j_call: TRBJ2-7; d_call: TRBD2; cdr3_nt: TGTGCCAGCAGCTTAAGGGGGACTAGATCAACCTACGAGCAGTACTTC; cdr3_aa: CASSLRGTRSTYEQYF
v_call: TRBV28; clone_size: NA; j_call: TRBJ1-2; d_call: NA; cdr3_nt: TGTGCCAGCATTAGAAGGGGACGGGAGGAAGGCTACACCTTC; cdr3_aa: CASIRRGREEGYTF
v_call: TRBV7-2; clone_size: NA; j_call: TRBJ2-5; d_call: NA; cdr3_nt: TGTGCCAGCAGCTTACTGGCGGGACAAGAGACCCAGTACTTC; cdr3_aa: CASSLLAGQETQYF
v_call: TRBV30; clone_size: NA; j_call: TRBJ2-6; d_call: TRBD1; cdr3_nt: TGTGCCTGGAGTTCTGGACAGGGATATGGGGCCAACGTCCTGACTTTC; cdr3_aa: CAWSSGQGYGANVLTF
v_call: TRBV4-2; clone_size: NA; j_call: TRBJ2-7; d_call: TRBD1; cdr3_nt: TGTGCCAGCAGCCAAGAAGGACAGGCCGGGGCGCGGGAGCAGTACTTC; cdr3_aa: CASSQEGQAGAREQYF
v_call: TRBV5-1; clone_size: once; j_call: TRBJ2-5; d_call: TRBD2; cdr3_nt: TGCGCCAGCAGCTCCGGGACTAGCGGGGTTGAGACCCAGTACTTC; cdr3_aa: CASSSGTSGVETQYF
v_call: TRBV4-1; clone_size: NA; j_call: TRBJ2-7; d_call: TRBD2; cdr3_nt: TGCGCCAGCAGCCCGCTTGGACTAGCGGGACTATACGAGCAGTACTTC; cdr3_aa: CASSPLGLAGLYEQYF
v_call: TRBV7-8; clone_size: NA; j_call: TRBJ2-2; d_call: NA; cdr3_nt: TGTGCCAGCAGCGAAAGGACTCTTAACACCGGGGAGCTGTTTTTT; cdr3_aa: CASSERTLNTGELFF
v_call: TRBV10-2; clone_size: once; j_call: TRBJ2-1; d_call: NA; cdr3_nt: TGCGCCAGCAGTGACCCAGGGCGATACAATGAGCAGTTCTTC; cdr3_aa: CASSDPGRYNEQFF
v_call: TRBV29-1; clone_size: NA; j_call: TRBJ2-1; d_call: TRBD2; cdr3_nt: TGCAGCGTCGTTCGGCGGGAGGGCTGGAATGAGCAGTTCTTC; cdr3_aa: CSVVRREGWNEQFF
v_call: TRBV6-1; clone_size: NA; j_call: TRBJ2-7; d_call: TRBD2; cdr3_nt: TGTGCCAGCGGTAGCGGGAGGAACTACGAGCAGTACTTC; cdr3_aa: CASGSGRNYEQYF
v_call: TRBV19; clone_size: NA; j_call: TRBJ2-1; d_call: TRBD1; cdr3_nt: TGTGCCAGTAGTTTAAAAGGACAGGGGGCGAAGAATGAGCAGTTCTTC; cdr3_aa: CASSLKGQGAKNEQFF
v_call: TRBV7-9; clone_size: NA; j_call: TRBJ2-3; d_call: NA; cdr3_nt: TGTGCCAGCAGCTTAGGTGGGGCCACAGATACGCAGTATTTT; cdr3_aa: CASSLGGATDTQYF
v_call: TRBV27; clone_size: NA; j_call: TRBJ1-2; d_call: NA; cdr3_nt: TGTGCCAGCGGAGGCAGCTACTATGGCTACACCTTC; cdr3_aa: CASGGSYYGYTF
v_call: TRBV5-4; clone_size: NA; j_call: TRBJ2-1; d_call: NA; cdr3_nt: TGTGCCAGCAACCGGGGGGCGAGGCCCGATGAGCAGTTCTTC; cdr3_aa: CASNRGARPDEQFF
v_call: TRBV4-1; clone_size: NA; j_call: TRBJ2-5; d_call: NA; cdr3_nt: TGCGCCAGCAGACACTGGGGCTCCTCGATGGGCGAGACCCAGTACTTC; cdr3_aa: CASRHWGSSMGETQYF
v_call: TRBV6-5; clone_size: NA; j_call: TRBJ2-3; d_call: NA; cdr3_nt: TGTGCCAGCAGTTCAGGACTCCTATCTACAGATACGCAGTATTTT; cdr3_aa: CASSSGLLSTDTQYF
v_call: TRBV7-6; clone_size: NA; j_call: TRBJ2-7; d_call: TRBD1; cdr3_nt: TGTGCCAGCAGCTTGACAGGGGGCTACGAGCAGTACTTC; cdr3_aa: CASSLTGGYEQYF
v_call: TRBV15; clone_size: NA; j_call: TRBJ2-3; d_call: TRBD2; cdr3_nt: TGTGCCACCAGCAGAGGGGGTCGGGGGAGGTTCCTTAGCAGCGGGAGGTTTACAGATACGCAGTATTTT; cdr3_aa: CATSRGGRGRFLSSGRFTDTQYF
v_call: TRBV28; clone_size: few; j_call: TRBJ1-2; d_call: TRBD1; cdr3_nt: TGTGCCAGCAGACCTACAGGGGGCTATGGCTACACCTTC; cdr3_aa: CASRPTGGYGYTF
v_call: TRBV15; clone_size: once; j_call: TRBJ1-5; d_call: TRBD1; cdr3_nt: TGTGCCACCAGCAGAGACTGGACAGGGGCGGGGCCCCAGCATTTT; cdr3_aa: CATSRDWTGAGPQHF
v_call: TRBV28; clone_size: NA; j_call: TRBJ2-3; d_call: NA; cdr3_nt: TGTGCCAGCAGTCTAGATGACCGCACAGATACGCAGTATTTT; cdr3_aa: CASSLDDRTDTQYF
v_call: TRBV13; clone_size: NA; j_call: TRBJ2-7; d_call: NA; cdr3_nt: TGTGCCAGCAGCTTAGATCTCAGAATAAGCTACGAGCAGTACTTC; cdr3_aa: CASSLDLRISYEQYF
v_call: TRBV7-9; clone_size: NA; j_call: TRBJ2-5; d_call: TRBD1; cdr3_nt: TGTGCCAGCAGCTCCTTATCGGGACAGGCCTACAGAGAGACCCAGTACTTC; cdr3_aa: CASSSLSGQAYRETQYF
v_call: TRBV6-5; clone_size: NA; j_call: TRBJ2-2; d_call: NA; cdr3_nt: TGTGCCAGCAGTTACTCGGGGCCAGTACCAGGGGAGCTGTTTTTT; cdr3_aa: CASSYSGPVPGELFF
v_call: TRBV6-1; clone_size: NA; j_call: TRBJ2-3; d_call: NA; cdr3_nt: TGTGCCAGCAATGGGGGGATACTCACAGATACGCAGTATTTT; cdr3_aa: CASNGGILTDTQYF
v_call: TRBV6-1; clone_size: once; j_call: TRBJ2-7; d_call: TRBD2; cdr3_nt: TGTGCCACTCGGGGACTAGCGGGAGGCTACGAGCAGTACTTC; cdr3_aa: CATRGLAGGYEQYF
v_call: TRBV7-9; clone_size: NA; j_call: TRBJ2-1; d_call: NA; cdr3_nt: TGTGCCAGCAGCTTAAGCGGCGGGATTAGGAACAATGAGCAGTTCTTC; cdr3_aa: CASSLSGGIRNNEQFF
v_call: TRBV5-5; clone_size: once; j_call: TRBJ2-7; d_call: NA; cdr3_nt: TGTGCCAGCAGCTTGGTATATGACGAGCAGTACTTC; cdr3_aa: CASSLVYDEQYF
v_call: TRBV29-1; clone_size: NA; j_call: TRBJ2-1; d_call: TRBD1; cdr3_nt: TGCAGCGTCCTATCGAGGACAGGGTCCGCAGTTCAGGAGCAGTTCTTC; cdr3_aa: CSVLSRTGSAVQEQFF
v_call: TRBV19; clone_size: NA; j_call: TRBJ2-7; d_call: TRBD1; cdr3_nt: TGTGCCAGTAGTATTAAGACAGGGATCGATTACGAGCAGTACTTC; cdr3_aa: CASSIKTGIDYEQYF
v_call: TRBV7-8; clone_size: NA; j_call: TRBJ1-1; d_call: NA; cdr3_nt: TGTGCCAGCAGCTTAATCGCTCGCGGCACTGAAGCTTTCTTT; cdr3_aa: CASSLIARGTEAFF
v_call: TRBV7-2; clone_size: NA; j_call: TRBJ2-1; d_call: NA; cdr3_nt: TGTGCCAGCTTCTCCCGCTCCTACAATGAGCAGTTCTTC; cdr3_aa: CASFSRSYNEQFF
v_call: TRBV28; clone_size: few; j_call: TRBJ2-6; d_call: NA; cdr3_nt: TGTGCCAGCAGTACTACAGGGCGTGGGGCCAACGTCCTGACTTTC; cdr3_aa: CASSTTGRGANVLTF